This note documents a single T cell receptor beta chain sequence. Antigen specificity is unknown. This CDR3 is 17 amino acids long. Trimming shortened V by 4 bases and J by 1 base, and 21 bases separated the two germline ends. From germline, CDR1 is SQVTM and CDR2 ANQGSEA. These data come from a study of memory CD4+ T cells and cytomegalovirus serostatus. Regarding the study as a whole: Suggested: most of the CMV-linked TCR signature lies in CD4+ memory cells.

The repertoire was sequenced with immunoSEQ multiplex PCR; TCRdb's copy has only in-frame clones and lacks some. The sample holds under 100,000 clones, 75% to 90% seen once. The sort gate was single viable CD3+CD4+CD8-CD45RO+ cells for memory CD4+ T cells. V gene TRBV29-1 combines with J gene TRBJ2-3, with D perhaps matching TRBD1 (6 bases). This receptor was obtained from an adult in good health and CMV-seronegative. The specimen sequenced was memory CD4+ T cells from blood. CDR3 protein: CSVGAGKGVLGTDTQYF. The CDR3 bases are TGCAGCGTTGGAGCAGGGAAGGGGGTTTTAGGCACAGATACGCAGTATTTT.